This note documents a single T cell receptor beta chain sequence. Antigen: not known. Profiled with immunoSEQ multiplex PCR; TCRdb holds only in-frame clones, not every one. The sample includes about 150,000 clones, about 90% of them seen just once. This sample is part of a study of T cell responses to AZD1222 COVID-19 vaccine. Study observations and caveats: Donor demographics were predominantly white British with a female majority; clonal diversity may be underestimated. Vaccine-associated CD4 TCRs spanned spike, dominant at 160-218 and 743-854.

This CDR3 comprises 14 residues. V shed 6 bases and J shed 7 bases, with 18 bases lying between them. In germline, CDR1 is MRHNA, CDR2 SNTAGT. The sequence was obtained from an adult in good health. Sequencing used peripheral blood, obtained on day 0 of AZD1222 vaccination. The chain recombines TRBV6-4 with TRBJ1-1; D might be TRBD1 (5 bases). CDR3 bases: TGTGCCAGCAGAAGAGGGACGCTGAGGGATGAAGCTTTCTTT. Protein: CASRRGTLRDEAFF.